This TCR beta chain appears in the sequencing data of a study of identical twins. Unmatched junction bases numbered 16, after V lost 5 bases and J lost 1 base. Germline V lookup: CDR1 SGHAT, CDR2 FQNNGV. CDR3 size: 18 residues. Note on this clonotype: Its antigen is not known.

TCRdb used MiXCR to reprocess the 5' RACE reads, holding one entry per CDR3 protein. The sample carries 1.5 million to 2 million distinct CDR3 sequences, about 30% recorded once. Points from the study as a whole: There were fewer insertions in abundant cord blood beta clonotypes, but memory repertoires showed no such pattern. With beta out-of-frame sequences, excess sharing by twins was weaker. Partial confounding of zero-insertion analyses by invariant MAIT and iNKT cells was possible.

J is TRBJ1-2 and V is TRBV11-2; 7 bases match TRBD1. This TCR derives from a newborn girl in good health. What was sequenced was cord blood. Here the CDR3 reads CASSTVGDSLGGNYGYTF. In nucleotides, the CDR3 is TGTGCCAGCAGCACCGTAGGGGACAGCCTCGGCGGTAACTATGGCTACACCTTC.